Here is one T cell receptor beta chain with its context. The V end lost 4 bases, the J end lost 8 bases, and 9 bases lay between the germline ends. This CDR3 contains 11 residues. The germline CDR1 and CDR2 sequences are SGDLS and YYNGEE. This specimen belongs to a study of control samples from healthy donors and cancer patients. Produced via immunoSEQ multiplex PCR; TCRdb's table is partial and in-frame only. The data hold roughly 370,000 clones, with 80% to 95% observed a single time. This sequence joins TRBV9 and TRBJ1-2; D might be TRBD1 (5 bases). Sequencing used PBMCs. The source of this sequence is a man aged 35 to 55 with head and neck cancer. CDR3 residues: CASSRDDGYTF. The CDR3 coding sequence is TGTGCCAGCAGCAGGGACGACGGCTACACCTTC.